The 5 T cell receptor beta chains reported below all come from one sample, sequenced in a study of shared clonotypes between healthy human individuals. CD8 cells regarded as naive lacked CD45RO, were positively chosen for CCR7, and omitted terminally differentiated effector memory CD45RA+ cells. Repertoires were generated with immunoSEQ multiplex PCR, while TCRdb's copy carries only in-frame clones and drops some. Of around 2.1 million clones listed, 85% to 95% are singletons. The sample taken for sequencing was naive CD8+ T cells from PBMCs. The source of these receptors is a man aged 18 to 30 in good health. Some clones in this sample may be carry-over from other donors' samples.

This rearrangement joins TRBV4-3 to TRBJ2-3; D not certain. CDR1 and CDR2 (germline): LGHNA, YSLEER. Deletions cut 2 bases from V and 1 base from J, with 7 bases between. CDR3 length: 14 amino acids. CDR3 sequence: CASSQFWGTDTQYF. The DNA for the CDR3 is TGCGCCAGCAGCCAATTCTGGGGCACAGATACGCAGTATTTT.

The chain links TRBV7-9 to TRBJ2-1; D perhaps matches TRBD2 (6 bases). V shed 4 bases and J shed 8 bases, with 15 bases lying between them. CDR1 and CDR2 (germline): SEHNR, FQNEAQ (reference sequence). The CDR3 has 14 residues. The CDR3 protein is CASSYPGGDHEQFF. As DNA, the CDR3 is TGTGCCAGCAGCTACCCGGGCGGGGATCATGAGCAGTTCTTC.

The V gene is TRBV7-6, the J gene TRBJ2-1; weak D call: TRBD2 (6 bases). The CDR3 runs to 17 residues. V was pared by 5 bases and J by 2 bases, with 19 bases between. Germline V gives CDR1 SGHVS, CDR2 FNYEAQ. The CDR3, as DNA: TGTGCCAGCAGCCCTAGGAATGGCGGGGCCGCCTACAATGAGCAGTTCTTC. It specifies CASSPRNGGAAYNEQFF. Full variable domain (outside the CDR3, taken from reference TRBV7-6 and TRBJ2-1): GAGVSQSPRYKVTKRGQDVALRCDPISGHVSLYWYRQALGQGPEFLTYFNYEAQQDKSGLPNDRFSAERPEGSISTLTIQRTEQRDSAMYRCASSPRNGGAAYNEQFFGPGTRLTVL.

The CDR3 nucleotides read TGCAGCGCCCTACTAGCAACCTACAATGAGCAGTTCTTC. It codes for CSALLATYNEQFF. J is TRBJ2-1 and V is TRBV29-1, with a weak D call TRBD2 (6 bases). The CDR3 consists of 13 residues. The germline V and J ends were trimmed by 7 bases and 2 bases, with 12 bases remaining between them. CDR1 and CDR2 (germline): SQVTM, ANQGSEA.

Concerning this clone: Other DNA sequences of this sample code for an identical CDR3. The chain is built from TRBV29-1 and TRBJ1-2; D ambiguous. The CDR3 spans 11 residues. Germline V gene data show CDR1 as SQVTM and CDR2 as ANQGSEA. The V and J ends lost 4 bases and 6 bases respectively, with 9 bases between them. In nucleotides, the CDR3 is TGCAGCGTTGTAGGTCCGGATGGCTACACCTTC. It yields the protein CSVVGPDGYTF.